Given below is one T cell receptor beta chain in context. The data belong to a study of T cells in Graves' hyperthyroidism and ophthalmopathy. TCR beta CDR3 region amplification was performed from RNA transcripts. Researchers ran a first-round RT-PCR on the TCR CDR3 using the HTBI primer set. TCRdb re-derived calls from the multiplex PCR reads in MiXCR, one entry per CDR3 protein. The table includes hundreds of thousands of distinct CDR3 sequences, approximately 15% detected once. This receptor was obtained from a woman aged 40 to 50 with Graves' ophthalmopathy. The sequenced sample was blood.

The CDR3 DNA reads TGTGCCAGCAGTTTTGCGGGACAGGGAGGCCAGCCCCAGCATTTT. Its translation: CASSFAGQGGQPQHF. The chain is built from TRBV28 and TRBJ1-5, with TRBD1 matching over 9 bases. Germline CDR1 is MDHEN and CDR2 is SYDVKM. This CDR3 is 15 amino acids long. V trimming: 3 bases; J trimming: 7 bases; junction bases outside the gene matches: 7.